The clone carrying this T cell receptor beta chain has more than one count but fewer than ten. These data come from a study of beta chain features in type 1 diabetes. The CDR3 is 16 amino acids. V lost 5 bases to trimming and J lost 3 bases; unmatched junction nucleotides: 7. The germline V gene has CDR1 SNHLY and CDR2 FYNNEI. Reverse transcription of all isolated RNA meant that expressed TCRB transcripts were sequenced. Clones were sequenced by immunoSEQ multiplex PCR, and TCRdb holds only the in-frame ones, with some missing. The sample carries 300,000 or so clones, 8% recorded once. This receptor was obtained from a young woman in good health. Sequences were obtained from central memory CD4+ T cells from blood. This rearrangement joins TRBV2 to TRBJ2-3, with 11 bases aligning to TRBD1. CDR3 sequence reads: CASSQRTGGWTDTQYF. The CDR3 region has the DNA TGTGCCAGCAGTCAGCGGACAGGGGGCTGGACAGATACGCAGTATTTT.